Below are 30 T cell receptor beta chains sequenced from a single sample in a study of a mutant IDH1 vaccine in newly diagnosed glioma. The antigens for these receptors are not known. TCRdb's copy holds only in-frame clones and misses some; the assay was immunoSEQ multiplex PCR. This table has 55,000 to 65,000 clones, around 80% appearing once. As to time point: week 11, during vaccination. With topical imiquimod, each dose of the vaccine consisted of 300 ug of mutant IDH1 20-mer peptide. Sequencing used PBMCs, obtained from a glioma patient whose treatment included an IDH1 peptide vaccine. These receptors were collected from a man between 50 and 59 years old with glioma.

This clone was detected a few times. This chain connects TRBV25-1 to TRBJ2-5; a weak D match, TRBD2 (5 bases). The V gene lost 0 bases and the J gene lost 4 bases, with 18 bases spanning the gap. In germline, CDR1 is MGHDK, CDR2 SYGVNS. The length of the CDR3 is 17 residues. The CDR3 coding sequence is TGTGCCAGCAGTGAATACTCGCCCCTGAGGGTCGGAGAGACCCAGTACTTC. Translation: CASSEYSPLRVGETQYF.

The chain employs TRBV5-6 and TRBJ1-3, with D possibly TRBD1 on 6 matching bases. Germline V gives CDR1 SGHDT, CDR2 YYEEEE. CDR3 length: 15 residues. The ends were cut back, 5 bases at V and 2 bases at J, with 14 bases in the middle. CDR3 amino acids: CASSLKGDPGNTIYF. CDR3 in DNA: TGTGCCAGCAGTTTGAAGGGGGACCCTGGAAACACCATATATTTT.

V and J are TRBV2 and TRBJ2-3, with 10 nucleotides matching TRBD2. Germline assignment: CDR1 SNHLY and CDR2 FYNNEI. This CDR3 has 13 amino acids. V shed 11 bases, J shed 1 base, and the junction held 3 bases outside the gene matches. The CDR3 nucleotides read TGTGCCGGGGGGACTAGCGGCACAGATACGCAGTATTTT. Translation: CAGGTSGTDTQYF.

Turning to this clone: Compared with germline, one end of the junction differs, possibly owing to a read error. J is TRBJ2-2 and V is TRBV7-7; tentative D call: TRBD2 (6 bases). The CDR3 is 16 residues long. Per germline, CDR1 SSHAT and CDR2 FNYEAQ (reference sequence). The CDR3 region is CASSLNGGENTGELFF. The CDR3 nucleotides read TGTGCTAGCAGCTTAAACGGCGGGGAGAACACCGGGGAGCTGTTTTTT. Looking up the rest from reference TRBV7-7 and TRBJ2-2 gives the full variable domain: GAGVSQSPRYKVTKRGQDVTLRCDPISSHATLYWYQQALGQGPEFLTYFNYEAQPDKSGLPSDRFSAERPEGSISTLTIQRTEQRDSAMYRCASSLNGGENTGELFFGEGSRLTVL.

The J gene is TRBJ1-1, the V gene TRBV6-1, with TRBD1 matching over 9 bases. The CDR3 has 13 residues. V lost 4 bases to trimming and J lost 3 bases; unmatched junction nucleotides: 0. CDR1 and CDR2 (germline): MNHNS, SASEGT. The CDR3 is CASSGTGDTEAFF. The DNA for the CDR3 is TGTGCCAGCAGTGGGACAGGGGACACTGAAGCTTTCTTT.

The rearrangement uses TRBV2 and TRBJ2-5; D possibly corresponds to TRBD2 (6 bases). In germline, CDR1 is SNHLY, CDR2 FYNNEI. CDR3 length: 14 amino acids. V was clipped by 4 bases and J by 5 bases, with 14 bases between them. CDR3 coding DNA: TGTGCCAGCAGTGTGTATGGAGGGCGGGAGACCCAGTACTTC. The encoded protein is CASSVYGGRETQYF.

V gene TRBV29-1 combines with J gene TRBJ1-2; D gene unclear. The CDR3 sequence is 13 residues long. Germline V lookup: CDR1 SQVTM, CDR2 ANQGSEA. V lost 4 bases, J lost 2 bases, and 11 bases lay in between. This CDR3 reads CSVVGETNYGYTF. CDR3 nucleotides: TGCAGCGTTGTTGGGGAGACCAACTATGGCTACACCTTC.

CDR3 residues: CSAREAYEQYF. CDR3 DNA sequence: TGCAGTGCGCGGGAGGCCTACGAGCAGTACTTC. The chain has TRBV20-1 and TRBJ2-7; 8 nucleotides match TRBD2. The CDR3 consists of 11 residues. V trimming: 6 bases; J trimming: 2 bases; junction bases outside the gene matches: 0. Germline loops: CDR1 DFQATT, CDR2 SNEGSKA (reference sequence).

This clone was seen just once. The CDR3 sequence is CASSYDREGNTIYF. DNA for the CDR3: TGTGCCAGCAGCTACGACAGGGAAGGAAACACCATATATTTT. The V gene is TRBV13, the J gene TRBJ1-3, with TRBD1 matching 7 bases. V lost 4 bases and J lost 4; bases outside the gene matches: 4. The germline CDR1 and CDR2 sequences are PRHDT and FYEKMQ (reference sequence). CDR3 length: 14 amino acids.

This chain links TRBV5-1 with TRBJ2-1; TRBD1 or TRBD2 may be the D gene (5 bases each). The germline gives CDR1 SGHRS, CDR2 YFSETQ. Trimming took 2 bases from V and 7 from J, leaving 7 bases between them. The CDR3 has 12 amino acids. This chain's CDR3 is CASSFEGNEQFF. The DNA for the CDR3 is TGCGCCAGCAGCTTTGAGGGGAATGAGCAGTTCTTC.

This clone was recorded a few times. The chain is built from TRBV30 and TRBJ1-5; D is uncertain. CDR3 length: 13 residues. Trimming removed 5 bases at V and 4 bases at J, with 12 bases between. CDR1 and CDR2 from the germline V gene are GTSNPN and SVGIG (reference sequence). The CDR3 is CAWSQLGNQPQHF. The CDR3 DNA follows: TGTGCCTGGTCGCAGTTGGGGAATCAGCCCCAGCATTTT.

This chain uses TRBV28 with TRBJ2-7; 11 nucleotides match TRBD1. Germline loops: CDR1 MDHEN, CDR2 SYDVKM. This CDR3 is 14 amino acids long. Trimming cost V 8 bases and J 7 bases; bases outside gene matches: 10. CDR3 DNA: TGTGCCAGCCTCCCGGGACAGGGGGTAGGAGAGCAGTACTTC. Translation: CASLPGQGVGEQYF. Full variable domain (rest looked up from reference TRBV28 and TRBJ2-7): DVKVTQSSRYLVKRTGEKVFLECVQDMDHENMFWYRQDPGLGLRLIYFSYDVKMKEKGDIPEGYSVSREKKERFSLILESASTNQTSMYLCASLPGQGVGEQYFGPGTRLTVT.

The rearrangement uses TRBV27 and TRBJ2-7; maybe TRBD2 (5 bases). The CDR3 has 14 residues. CDR1 and CDR2 (germline): MNHEY, SMNVEV (reference sequence). Between the trimmed V and J ends, which lost 5 bases and 1 base, there was a span of 12 bases. CDR3 sequence: CASSPVLGSYEQYF. The CDR3 coding sequence is TGTGCCAGCAGTCCCGTACTAGGATCCTACGAGCAGTACTTC.

V and J are TRBV4-3 and TRBJ1-1; D gene unclear. CDR3 length equals 13 residues. CDR1 and CDR2 (germline): LGHNA, YSLEER. Trimming removed 2 bases from V and 1 base from J, with 5 bases in between. CDR3 protein: CASSQRWNTEAFF. The CDR3 nucleotides are TGCGCCAGCAGCCAAAGGTGGAACACTGAAGCTTTCTTT.

The chain is built from TRBV5-6 and TRBJ2-7; 10 nucleotides line up with TRBD2. The CDR3 spans 17 residues. V gave up 0 bases and J gave up 0 bases; unmatched junction bases: 6. Germline V CDR1 and CDR2: SGHDT, YYEEEE. CDR3 sequence: CASSLGQLAGSSYEQYF. The DNA for the CDR3 is TGTGCCAGCAGCTTGGGCCAACTAGCGGGGAGCTCCTACGAGCAGTACTTC. Full variable domain (rest looked up from reference TRBV5-6 and TRBJ2-7): DAGVTQSPTHLIKTRGQQVTLRCSPKSGHDTVSWYQQALGQGPQFIFQYYEEEERQRGNFPDRFSGHQFPNYSSELNVNALLLGDSALYLCASSLGQLAGSSYEQYFGPGTRLTVT.

The chain combines TRBV28 with TRBJ2-2; TRBD2 might be the D (5 bases). This CDR3 is 17 amino acids long. Germline V gene lookup returns CDR1 MDHEN and CDR2 SYDVKM. The V gene lost 0 bases and the J gene lost 6 bases, with 17 bases spanning the gap. The CDR3 DNA sequence: TGTGCCAGCAGTTTATGGAGACTACCAACTGGGCCCGGGGAGCTGTTTTTT. This encodes CASSLWRLPTGPGELFF.

The CDR3 reads CASSPMSGGYSNQPQHF. For the CDR3, the DNA is TGTGCCAGTAGTCCGATGTCGGGCGGTTATAGCAATCAGCCCCAGCATTTT. The rearrangement joins TRBV19 to TRBJ1-5; D is ambiguous. Trimming removed 5 bases at V and 0 bases at J, with 17 bases between. Germline V gene data show CDR1 as LNHDA and CDR2 as SQIVND (reference sequence). The length of the CDR3 is 17 residues.

As DNA, the CDR3 is TGTGCCAGCAGTTCACCGGGACACGGGCGGTACGAGCAGTACTTC. Protein: CASSSPGHGRYEQYF. The chain carries TRBV11-3 and TRBJ2-7; D possibly corresponds to TRBD1 (6 bases). This CDR3 has 15 residues. The germline gives CDR1 SGHNT, CDR2 YENEEA. V was pared by 6 bases and J by 4 bases, with 19 bases between.

The genes are TRBV28 and TRBJ1-2, with D tentatively TRBD1 (6 bases). The germline V and J ends were trimmed by 10 bases and 8 bases, with 17 bases remaining between them. The CDR3 has 12 amino acids. Germline-derived CDR1 and CDR2 are MDHEN and SYDVKM. This CDR3 is CATVGGAGGYTF. CDR3 nucleotide sequence: TGTGCCACAGTAGGGGGGGCTGGCGGCTACACCTTC.

V is TRBV10-1 and J is TRBJ2-7; no reliable D call. CDR1 WNHNN and CDR2 SYGVQD come from the germline V gene (reference sequence). The CDR3 contains 9 residues. Trimming removed 9 bases at V and 2 bases at J, with 2 bases between. CDR3 sequence: CASPYEQYF. The CDR3 coding sequence is TGCGCCAGTCCCTACGAGCAGTACTTC.

The V call is TRBV4-1, the J call TRBJ1-3, with 10 bases fitting TRBD1. The germline CDR1 and CDR2 sequences are MGHRA and YSYEKL. This CDR3 is 19 amino acids long. V shed 0 bases, J shed 0 bases, and the junction held 8 bases outside the gene matches. This chain's CDR3 is CASSQDQGQGTYSGNTIYF. The CDR3 DNA is TGCGCCAGCAGCCAAGATCAGGGACAGGGGACTTACTCTGGAAACACCATATATTTT.

The J gene is TRBJ2-3, the V gene TRBV7-2, with D perhaps matching TRBD1 (6 bases). The CDR3 length is 15 residues. Germline lookup yields CDR1 SGHTA and CDR2 FQGNSA. With 4 bases removed from V and 4 bases from J, the gap between germline ends came to 15 bases. The CDR3 DNA follows: TGTGCCAGCAGCTCCACGGGACACGGCGCAGATACGCAGTATTTT. Amino acid sequence: CASSSTGHGADTQYF.

This chain joins TRBV19 and TRBJ1-5; maybe TRBD1 (5 bases). V lost 5 bases, J lost 4 bases, and 18 bases lay in between. Germline CDR1 LNHDA, CDR2 SQIVND (reference sequence). The CDR3 covers 16 residues. The CDR3 spells CASSPRLGQGNQPQHF. In DNA form, the CDR3 reads TGTGCCAGTAGTCCCCGGTTGGGGCAGGGTAATCAGCCCCAGCATTTT.

The chain employs TRBV19 and TRBJ2-2; TRBD2 is a possible D gene (6 bases). V was trimmed by 7 bases and J by 7 bases, leaving 13 bases between them. The CDR3 sequence is 13 residues long. Germline values: CDR1 LNHDA, CDR2 SQIVND (reference sequence). The chain's CDR3 is CASKSGAVGELFF. DNA for the CDR3: TGTGCCAGTAAATCGGGAGCGGTCGGGGAGCTGTTTTTT. Combining the CDR3 with reference TRBV19 and TRBJ2-2 gives the whole variable domain DGGITQSPKYLFRKEGQNVTLSCEQNLNHDAMYWYRQDPGQGLRLIYYSQIVNDFQKGDIAEGYSVSREKKESFPLTVTSAQKNPTAFYLCASKSGAVGELFFGEGSRLTVL.

In this sample, this clone turned up a few times. This rearrangement joins TRBV5-1 to TRBJ1-2; 8 bases fit TRBD1. J lost 4 bases, V lost 0 bases, and 5 bases had no gene match. The CDR3 covers 15 residues. Germline CDR1 reads SGHRS; CDR2 reads YFSETQ. Here the CDR3 reads CASSLDGTGPYGYTF. The CDR3, as DNA: TGCGCCAGCAGCTTGGACGGGACAGGACCCTATGGCTACACCTTC.

The V gene is TRBV6-1, the J gene TRBJ1-3, with a tentative D call TRBD1 (5 bases). Looked up from germline, CDR1 is MNHNS and CDR2 is SASEGT. The CDR3 sequence is 15 residues long. Trimming took off 4 bases at V and 3 bases at J, with 13 bases between the two ends. The CDR3 protein is CASSAGILSGNTIYF. The CDR3 nucleotides read TGTGCCAGCAGTGCAGGGATTTTGAGTGGAAACACCATATATTTT.

The V and J genes are TRBV2 and TRBJ2-4; D remains ambiguous. Trimming stripped 5 bases from V and 0 bases from J, with 8 bases between. Germline V gene sequence: CDR1 SNHLY, CDR2 FYNNEI. The CDR3 is 14 amino acids. As DNA, the CDR3 is TGTGCCAGCAGTATGGATGTAGCCAAAAACATTCAGTACTTC. This encodes CASSMDVAKNIQYF. The full variable domain, with the rest looked up from reference TRBV2 and TRBJ2-4, is EPEVTQTPSHQVTQMGQEVILRCVPISNHLYFYWYRQILGQKVEFLVSFYNNEISEKSEIFDDQFSVERPDGSNFTLKIRSTKLEDSAMYFCASSMDVAKNIQYFGAGTRLSVL.

In its sample, this clone was seen a few times. V gene TRBV12-5 combines with J gene TRBJ1-5; D unclear. The V gene's germline CDR1 is LGHNT and CDR2 FRNRAP. Trimming shortened V by 2 bases and J by 9 bases, and 5 bases separated the two germline ends. The CDR3 is made up of 11 amino acids. This chain's CDR3 is CASGLTGPQHF. The CDR3 coding sequence is TGTGCTAGTGGTTTGACCGGGCCCCAGCATTTT.

This chain connects TRBV6-5 to TRBJ2-5; D perhaps matches TRBD1 (6 bases). Per the germline V gene, CDR1 is MNHEY and CDR2 is SVGAGI. This CDR3 region has 15 residues. Deletions cut 8 bases from V and 4 bases from J, with 20 bases between. CDR3 region: CASGKQGGPRETQYF. The CDR3 bases are TGTGCCAGCGGCAAACAAGGGGGACCACGAGAGACCCAGTACTTC.

CDR3 sequence reads: CATSRDVGEETQYF. The CDR3 nucleotides are TGTGCCACCAGCAGAGATGTTGGGGAAGAGACCCAGTACTTC. V usage is TRBV15 and J usage is TRBJ2-5, with unresolved D. CDR1 LNHNV and CDR2 YYDKDF come from the germline V gene (reference sequence). CDR3 length: 14 residues. Trimming took off 0 bases at V and 3 bases at J, with 8 bases between the two ends. Supplemented by reference TRBV15 and TRBJ2-5, the full variable domain reads DAMVIQNPRYQVTQFGKPVTLSCSQTLNHNVMYWYQQKSSQAPKLLFHYYDKDFNNEADTPDNFQSRRPNTSFCFLDIRSPGLGDTAMYLCATSRDVGEETQYFGPGTRLLVL.